Shown below are 12 T cell receptor beta chains from a single sample sequenced in a study of T cell responses to AZD1222 COVID-19 vaccine (dated by TCRdb to about 2021). Interpreted using the paper, the time point label stands for: about 28 days (+/-7) after the second vaccine dose. The protocol used for the library was the immunoSEQ multiplex PCR assay. The table was pulled from immuneACCESS by TCRdb, which kept in-frame rearrangements only. Such tables lose some clones; where checked, under half of the loss comes from unresolved V genes, and the rest has no known cause. The sample data list some 150,000 clones, and approximately 87% of these were observed just once. The top ten clonotypes cover 4% to 5.5% of the sample. The source was peripheral blood, collected 28 days after the second AZD1222 dose. These receptor sequences come from an adult who received the AZD1222 COVID-19 vaccine.

This rearrangement joins TRBV19 to TRBJ2-5; TRBD2 matches 7 bases. Germline CDR1 LNHDA, CDR2 SQIVND (reference sequence). This CDR3 contains 17 residues. The V segment lost 5 bases and the J segment 2 bases; nucleotides outside the gene matches: 14. The CDR3 DNA follows: TGTGCCAGTAGTGCCCATTCCCAGCGGGATTATCAAGAGACCCAGTACTTC. Protein sequence: CASSAHSQRDYQETQYF.

This CDR3 is CASRVNRAGTGELFF. The CDR3 DNA reads TGTGCCAGTAGGGTGAACAGAGCGGGCACCGGGGAGCTGTTTTTT. This chain uses TRBV19 with TRBJ2-2, with D perhaps TRBD2 (6 bases). V dropped 6 bases and J dropped 4 bases, with 15 bases sitting between them. Germline loops: CDR1 LNHDA, CDR2 SQIVND (reference sequence). CDR3 length equals 15 residues.

Notes on this clone: At the DNA level, this CDR3 is encoded by other sequences in the same sample as well. The V gene is TRBV6-5, the J gene TRBJ2-1; TRBD1 might be the D (5 bases). The CDR3 is made up of 13 amino acids. CDR1 and CDR2 from the germline V gene are MNHEY and SVGAGI. V was cut by 8 bases and J by 0 bases, with 8 bases left in between. CDR3 sequence: CASGASSYNEQFF. In nucleotides, the CDR3 is TGTGCCAGCGGGGCCAGCTCCTACAATGAGCAGTTCTTC.

This chain uses TRBV9 with TRBJ1-2, with 7 bases matching TRBD1. Germline V lookup: CDR1 SGDLS, CDR2 YYNGEE. Germline trimming cut 3 bases from V and 4 bases from J; bases unmatched to any gene: 9. The CDR3 contains 15 residues. The CDR3 bases are TGTGCCAGCAGCGATCCAGGGACAGCCCGCTATGGCTACACCTTC. Protein sequence: CASSDPGTARYGYTF.

The chain employs TRBV10-3 and TRBJ1-2; 7 bases are shared with TRBD1. CDR3 size: 14 residues. CDR1 is ENHRY and CDR2 is SYGVKD in the germline V gene. The V segment lost 6 bases and the J segment 5 bases; nucleotides outside the gene matches: 9. The CDR3: CAISDRDGPYGYTF. CDR3 bases: TGTGCCATCAGCGACAGGGACGGGCCATATGGCTACACCTTC.

The V gene is TRBV9, the J gene TRBJ2-3; D unclear. Trimming shortened V by 3 bases and J by 6 bases, and 11 bases separated the two germline ends. CDR3 length: 13 amino acids. The V gene's germline CDR1 is SGDLS and CDR2 YYNGEE. CDR3 nucleotide sequence: TGTGCCAGCAGCGGTGACAAGAGGGATACGCAGTATTTT. As protein: CASSGDKRDTQYF.

This chain links TRBV4-2 with TRBJ2-3; no firm D call. This CDR3 comprises 14 residues. Germline V gene lookup returns CDR1 LGHNA and CDR2 YNFKEQ. V gave up 0 bases and J gave up 5 bases, with 9 bases separating them. CDR3 sequence reads: CASSQEPVQDTQYF. CDR3 coding DNA: TGTGCCAGCAGCCAAGAGCCAGTTCAAGATACGCAGTATTTT.

This chain joins TRBV21-1 and TRBJ1-5. TRBV21-1 is noted as a pseudogene. The CDR3 spans 14 residues. Written as DNA, the CDR3 is TGTGCCAGCAGCCTTCGGGGCAGGGATCAGCCCCAGCATTTT. It specifies CASSLRGRDQPQHF.

The V and J genes are TRBV7-2 and TRBJ2-1; TRBD1 is a possible D gene (6 bases). Germline V gene sequence: CDR1 SGHTA, CDR2 FQGNSA. The CDR3 has 18 amino acids. V lost 0 bases to trimming and J lost 0 bases, with 15 bases between them. The CDR3 here is CASSLARERGSSYNEQFF. The CDR3 bases are TGTGCCAGCAGCTTAGCGCGCGAAAGGGGGAGCTCCTACAATGAGCAGTTCTTC.

The CDR3 DNA sequence: TGTGCCAGCAGTTTGCGGGGCCCCTATGGCTACACCTTC. Translation gives CASSLRGPYGYTF. The chain combines TRBV12-3 or TRBV12-4 with TRBJ1-2, with D possibly matching TRBD1 (5 bases). CDR3 size: 13 residues. V lost 3 bases to trimming and J lost 4 bases, with 9 bases between them.

The CDR3 here is CASSQEFGYSNQPQHF. The CDR3 DNA sequence: TGTGCCAGCAGCCAAGAATTCGGGTATAGCAATCAGCCCCAGCATTTT. The chain employs TRBV4-2 and TRBJ1-5; D is unclear. The V end was cut by 0 bases, the J end by 0 bases, with 9 bases between. CDR1 LGHNA and CDR2 YNFKEQ come from the germline V gene. The CDR3 has 16 amino acids.

V is TRBV3-1 (or the pseudogene TRBV3-2) and J is TRBJ1-1; D is unresolved. The CDR3 is made up of 12 amino acids. Germline CDR1 reads LGHDT; CDR2 reads YNNKEL (reference sequence). V gave up 8 bases and J gave up 2 bases, with 9 bases separating them. CDR3 nucleotides: TGTGCCAGCTGGTCAGGAAACACTGAAGCTTTCTTT. Residues: CASWSGNTEAFF.